Below are 29 T cell receptor beta chains sequenced from a single sample in a study of cytomegalovirus exposure and HLA in healthy donors. The study ran its PCR with 60 Vbeta and 13 Jbeta primers. The data were produced by immunoSEQ multiplex PCR, yet TCRdb's version contains in-frame clones alone and is incomplete. This repertoire shows 75,000 to 80,000 clones, 65% to 85% found once; its top ten account for roughly 5%. Sequencing used PBMCs. The receptors were gathered from a man in his sixties in good health and CMV-seropositive.

The chain couples TRBV5-1 to TRBJ2-7; 9 nucleotides match TRBD2. The J segment lost 5 bases and the V segment lost 4 bases, leaving 10 bases of the junction unmatched. The CDR3 sequence is 15 residues long. In germline, CDR1 is SGHRS, CDR2 YFSETQ. CDR3 DNA: TGCGCCAGCAGCCAGGAGGTAGCGGGAGCGGACGAGCAGTACTTC. It yields the protein CASSQEVAGADEQYF.

The rearrangement links TRBV4-2 to TRBJ2-3, with D possibly TRBD1 on 5 matching bases. Germline CDR1 LGHNA, CDR2 YNFKEQ. The CDR3 runs to 18 residues. V was trimmed by 2 bases and J by 0 bases, leaving 18 bases between them. The CDR3 reads CASSQSQVPEISTDTQYF. CDR3 nucleotide sequence: TGTGCCAGCAGCCAATCACAGGTCCCCGAGATTAGCACAGATACGCAGTATTTT.

Only a few counts were recorded for this clone. This rearrangement joins TRBV7-8 to TRBJ2-2; 10 bases align to TRBD1. This CDR3 has 16 amino acids. Unmatched junction bases numbered 5, after V lost 3 bases and J lost 4 bases. CDR1 SGHVS and CDR2 FQNEAQ come from the germline V gene. The chain's CDR3 is CASSFTGTGVTGELFF. CDR3 sequence (DNA): TGTGCCAGCAGCTTCACCGGGACAGGGGTCACCGGGGAGCTGTTTTTT.

This chain joins TRBV14 and TRBJ2-1, with D uncertain. This CDR3 is 14 amino acids long. Germline V lookup: CDR1 SGHDN, CDR2 FVKESK. With 1 base removed from V and 0 bases from J, the gap between germline ends came to 4 bases. CDR3 sequence (DNA): TGTGCCAGCAGCCAAGCGAGCTCCTACAATGAGCAGTTCTTC. Translated, it gives CASSQASSYNEQFF.

This clone has more than one count but fewer than ten. The chain carries TRBV29-1 and TRBJ2-3; D perhaps matches TRBD1 (6 bases). V lost 3 bases and J 0 bases, leaving 10 bases between the germline ends. This CDR3 region has 14 residues. The V gene's germline CDR1 is SQVTM and CDR2 ANQGSEA. The CDR3 nucleotides are TGCAGCGTTGAGGGGCAGGGGAGCACAGATACGCAGTATTTT. This translates into CSVEGQGSTDTQYF.

The chain uses TRBV6-4 and TRBJ1-5; 7 nucleotides agree with TRBD1. This CDR3 is 13 amino acids long. Losses at the gene ends were 0 bases for V and 9 bases for J; bases not matched to a gene: 2. Germline V lookup: CDR1 MRHNA, CDR2 SNTAGT. CDR3 region: CASSDSYRGPQHF. CDR3 bases: TGTGCCAGCAGTGACTCTTACAGGGGGCCCCAGCATTTT.

The chain recombines TRBV5-6 with TRBJ2-5, with TRBD2 matching 10 bases. The J call may be wrong; the DNA end is better matched by TRBJ2-7. This CDR3 has 15 residues. The V gene's germline CDR1 is SGHDT and CDR2 YYEEEE. The CDR3 loop is CASSFATSGIYEQYF. The CDR3, as DNA: TGTGCCAGCAGCTTTGCCACTAGCGGGATCTACGAGCAGTACTTC.

The V and J genes are TRBV5-4 and TRBJ2-7, with 7 bases lining up with TRBD2. The CDR3 is 15 amino acids. The V gene end was trimmed by 0 bases and the J gene end by 5 bases; junction bases not matched to a gene: 8. From germline, CDR1 is SGHNT and CDR2 YYREEE (reference sequence). CDR3 nucleotides: TGTGCCAGCAGCTTGGTTGGCGGGAGCCCGCACGAGCAGTACTTC. Translated, it gives CASSLVGGSPHEQYF.

Only one count was recorded for this clone. V gene TRBV29-1 combines with J gene TRBJ2-1; D may be TRBD2 (5 bases). This CDR3 is built from 16 residues. V lost 4 bases to trimming and J lost 7 bases, with 23 bases between them. Germline CDR1 is SQVTM and CDR2 is ANQGSEA. The chain's CDR3 is CSVGGELKEKLNEQFF. The CDR3 nucleotides read TGCAGCGTTGGGGGAGAGCTGAAGGAGAAACTAAATGAGCAGTTCTTC.

This chain links TRBV5-5 with TRBJ1-6, with D possibly TRBD1 on 6 matching bases. V was clipped by 5 bases and J by 0 bases, with 21 bases between them. The germline gives CDR1 SGHKS, CDR2 YYEKEE (reference sequence). This CDR3 has 19 amino acids. The CDR3: CASSGDRQKSSSYNSPLHF. The CDR3 DNA reads TGTGCCAGCAGTGGAGACAGGCAAAAATCCAGCTCCTATAATTCACCCCTCCACTTT.

The CDR3 DNA reads TGTGCCAGCAGTGCTAGCGGGGGGGCCACAGATACGCAGTATTTT. This sequence encodes CASSASGGATDTQYF. This rearrangement joins TRBV6-4 to TRBJ2-3, with TRBD2 identical over 12 bases. The CDR3 is 15 residues long. Trimming took 4 bases from V and 2 from J; bases not matched to a gene: 1. The germline CDR1 and CDR2 sequences are MRHNA and SNTAGT.

A word on this clone: The DNA is left out, because the CDR3 cannot be placed on it with certainty; the CDR3 is given as TCRdb lists it. This chain links TRBV6-5 with TRBJ2-7; the table's D call, TRBD1, has no DNA check behind it. Germline V CDR1 and CDR2: MNHEY, SVGAGI. The CDR3 is 15 amino acids in total, end residues counted. The CDR3 here is CASSSSTGIKYEQYF.

V is TRBV9 and J is TRBJ2-2, with 10 bases fitting TRBD2. V lost 3 bases and J lost 6; bases outside the gene matches: 8. Germline CDR1 is SGDLS and CDR2 is YYNGEE. The CDR3 contains 16 residues. The CDR3 nucleotides are TGTGCCAGCAGCGCCCGTAGCGGGGGGCTGGCCGGGGAGCTGTTTTTT. Its protein product is CASSARSGGLAGELFF. The whole variable domain, filled in from reference TRBV9 and TRBJ2-2, reads DSGVTQTPKHLITATGQRVTLRCSPRSGDLSVYWYQQSLDQGLQFLIQYYNGEERAKGNILERFSAQQFPDLHSELNLSSLELGDSALYFCASSARSGGLAGELFFGEGSRLTVL.

In this sample, this clone turned up once. This chain connects TRBV28 to TRBJ2-1, with TRBD2 matching over 11 bases. Germline-derived CDR1 and CDR2 are MDHEN and SYDVKM. The CDR3 consists of 15 residues. The ends lost 3 bases at V and 5 bases at J; junction bases unmatched: 3. Here the CDR3 reads CASSFTSGRDNEQFF. The CDR3 bases are TGTGCCAGCAGTTTTACTAGCGGGAGAGACAATGAGCAGTTCTTC.

The rearrangement links TRBV5-4 to TRBJ1-1; D gene ambiguous. The CDR3 has 12 amino acids. Germline CDR1 reads SGHNT; CDR2 reads YYREEE (reference sequence). Deletions cut 3 bases from V and 9 bases from J, with 12 bases between. The CDR3 DNA reads TGTGCCAGCAGCTCGACTCCACCTAAAGCTTTCTTT. Protein product: CASSSTPPKAFF. Variable domain in full (rest from reference TRBV5-4 and TRBJ1-1): ETGVTQSPTHLIKTRGQQVTLRCSSQSGHNTVSWYQQALGQGPQFIFQYYREEENGRGNFPPRFSGLQFPNYSSELNVNALELDDSALYLCASSSTPPKAFFGQGTRLTVV.

The chain combines TRBV6-6 with TRBJ2-3; D is possibly TRBD2 (5 bases). V was shortened by 6 bases and J by 1 base, with 17 bases between the two germline ends. Germline V gene data show CDR1 as MNHNY and CDR2 as SVGAGI (reference sequence). This CDR3 comprises 16 residues. The CDR3, as DNA: TGTGCCAGCAGCCCCACTGGCGGAGGTGGCACAGATACGCAGTATTTT. Residues: CASSPTGGGGTDTQYF.

The rearrangement joins TRBV28 to TRBJ1-5, with 7 bases lining up with TRBD1. The CDR3 totals 15 residues. The germline CDR1 and CDR2 sequences are MDHEN and SYDVKM. With V trimmed by 4 bases and J by 6 bases, 9 bases remained unmatched. The CDR3 sequence: CASSSYRGIFQPQHF. CDR3 in DNA: TGTGCCAGCAGTTCCTACAGGGGAATTTTTCAGCCCCAGCATTTT.

V usage is TRBV5-1 and J usage is TRBJ2-7, with a tentative D call TRBD2 (5 bases). This CDR3 region has 11 residues. Germline CDR1 SGHRS, CDR2 YFSETQ. Trimming removed 4 bases at V and 5 bases at J, with 7 bases between. The CDR3, as DNA: TGCGCCAGCAGCGAGGGTAACGAGCAGTACTTC. This gives the protein CASSEGNEQYF.

This clone was picked up a small number of times. The genes are TRBV10-3 and TRBJ2-7; 8 bases match TRBD1. V shed 6 bases and J 5 bases; nucleotides not matched to a gene: 6. The CDR3 is 13 amino acids. Looked up from germline, CDR1 is ENHRY and CDR2 is SYGVKD. The CDR3 reads CAISWTGTDEQYF. As DNA, the CDR3 is TGTGCCATCAGCTGGACAGGGACCGACGAGCAGTACTTC.

As for this clone: Other DNA sequences from this sample encode an identical CDR3 as well. The rearrangement joins TRBV7-6 to TRBJ1-1, with a weak D call TRBD1 (6 bases). The V end was cut by 1 base, the J end by 1 base, with 7 bases between. CDR3 length: 14 amino acids. The V gene's germline CDR1 is SGHVS and CDR2 FNYEAQ. The CDR3 region has the DNA TGTGCCAGCAGCTTAGGGGACACGAACACTGAAGCTTTCTTT. Translated: CASSLGDTNTEAFF.

The chain uses TRBV4-2 and TRBJ2-2, with D possibly matching TRBD2 (6 bases). This CDR3 has 13 residues. Trimming took 1 base from V and 7 from J, leaving 7 bases between them. Germline loops: CDR1 LGHNA, CDR2 YNFKEQ. DNA for the CDR3: TGTGCCAGCAGCCAAGCGGGGGTCGGGGAGCTGTTTTTT. Protein sequence: CASSQAGVGELFF.

The V call is TRBV27, the J call TRBJ1-2; 8 nucleotides line up with TRBD1. The CDR3 consists of 14 residues. V trimming: 5 bases; J trimming: 7 bases; junction bases outside the gene matches: 9. Germline V gives CDR1 MNHEY, CDR2 SMNVEV (reference sequence). CDR3: CASSIDRGMSGYTF. Here the CDR3 DNA reads TGTGCCAGCAGTATCGACAGGGGAATGTCTGGCTACACCTTC.

The chain carries TRBV5-6 and TRBJ1-2; maybe TRBD1 (6 bases). Germline CDR1 and CDR2: SGHDT and YYEEEE. The CDR3 spans 15 residues. V was trimmed by 0 bases and J by 8 bases, leaving 17 bases between them. CDR3 region: CASSLGGHLPEGYTF. The DNA for the CDR3 is TGTGCCAGCAGCTTGGGGGGACATCTGCCGGAAGGCTACACCTTC.

This chain uses TRBV13 with TRBJ2-1, with D possibly matching TRBD2 (6 bases). This CDR3 comprises 17 residues. V shed 4 bases and J shed 0 bases, with 16 bases lying between them. Germline V gives CDR1 PRHDT, CDR2 FYEKMQ (reference sequence). The CDR3 DNA follows: TGTGCCAGCAGCTCCGGGGACTTCGGGGGCTCCTACAATGAGCAGTTCTTC. Translated, it gives CASSSGDFGGSYNEQFF.

The V gene is TRBV2, the J gene TRBJ1-6; maybe TRBD1 (5 bases). Germline V gene sequence: CDR1 SNHLY, CDR2 FYNNEI. The CDR3 extends over 15 amino acids. Trimming stripped 1 base from V and 8 bases from J, with 12 bases between. DNA for the CDR3: TGTGCCAGCAGTGAAGTGGCAGGGATGGATTCACCCCTCCACTTT. It specifies CASSEVAGMDSPLHF.

This clone was seen a few times. The V and J genes are TRBV11-2 and TRBJ2-7, with a possible D match to TRBD2 (5 bases). Per the germline V gene, CDR1 is SGHAT and CDR2 is FQNNGV. Trimming left V 1 base short and J 4 bases short, with 8 bases between. The CDR3 loop spans 13 amino acids. CDR3 amino acids: CASSLGGEYEQYF. Written as DNA, the CDR3 is TGTGCCAGCAGCTTAGGTGGGGAGTACGAGCAGTACTTC.

V is TRBV5-1 and J is TRBJ2-1, with 8 bases identical to TRBD2. CDR3 length: 17 amino acids. The germline CDR1 and CDR2 sequences are SGHRS and YFSETQ. Trimming removed 2 bases from V and 4 bases from J; junction bases left unmatched: 11. CDR3 amino acids: CASSFAGLRGVYNEQFF. Here the CDR3 DNA reads TGCGCCAGCAGCTTTGCTGGTTTGCGGGGGGTGTACAATGAGCAGTTCTTC.

This clone was detected only once. The chain recombines TRBV5-4 with TRBJ2-1, with TRBD2 as a possible D gene (7 bases). This CDR3 region has 16 residues. V lost 6 bases and J lost 3, with 19 bases in between. Germline values: CDR1 SGHNT, CDR2 YYREEE (reference sequence). In DNA, the CDR3 is TGTGCCAGCAACTTAGGGGGGGTGAATCTCTACAATGAGCAGTTCTTC. Its translation: CASNLGGVNLYNEQFF.

The sample holds a few counts of this clone. CDR3 region: CASNPGRGYRQPQHF. Here the CDR3 DNA reads TGTGCCAGCAACCCCGGGAGGGGCTACCGGCAGCCCCAGCATTTT. This chain joins TRBV5-8 and TRBJ1-5; D is perhaps TRBD1 (5 bases). V dropped 6 bases and J dropped 7 bases, with 20 bases sitting between them. Looked up from germline, CDR1 is SGHTS and CDR2 is YDEGEE. This CDR3 has 15 amino acids. Variable domain in full (rest from reference TRBV5-8 and TRBJ1-5): EAGVTQSPTHLIKTRGQQATLRCSPISGHTSVYWYQQALGLGLQFLLWYDEGEERNRGNFPPRFSGRQFPNYSSELNVNALELEDSALYLCASNPGRGYRQPQHFGDGTRLSIL.